This TCR beta chain was recovered during a study of blood T cell repertoires in COVID-19. Per the original methods: Nucleated cell counts were estimated from reference gene primer amplification. This table comes from immunoSEQ multiplex PCR, and its TCRdb copy is limited to in-frame clones, with some not included. Clone size and V and J calls were adopted from that table, with D and trimming inferred from the DNA. The top ten hold more than 10% of the sample, which has more than 95,000 clones, about four fifths seen once. Material: peripheral blood. The receptor comes from a human donor in a cohort sampled during active COVID-19.

Here the CDR3 reads CASSVRTEQFF. The CDR3 DNA reads as TGTGCCAGTAGTGTAAGGACAGAGCAGTTCTTC. The chain is built from TRBV19 and TRBJ2-1, with a tentative D call TRBD1 (5 bases). CDR3 length: 11 amino acids. Trimming took 5 bases from V and 10 from J, leaving 9 bases between them. Looked up from germline, CDR1 is LNHDA and CDR2 is SQIVND (reference sequence).